These 15 T cell receptor beta chains share one sample of origin, sequenced in a study of kidney transplant recipient with SARS-CoV-2 infection. TCRdb re-called the reads through MiXCR, storing one row per CDR3 protein. The sample lists roughly 230,000 distinct CDR3 sequences; more than 25% were seen once. Sequenced here: a blood sample, sampled at baseline and on roughly day 110 from a kidney transplant recipient. The source is a young adult male patient who had COVID-19 and was a kidney transplant recipient. Certain T cells may be donor cells from the graft.

Ten or more counts support this clonotype. The CDR3 nucleotides are TGTGCCAGCCGCCAGCATCCTTTCGAAAAACTGTTTTTT. Amino acids: CASRQHPFEKLFF. This chain connects TRBV7-2 to TRBJ1-4; unclear D gene. The CDR3 is made up of 13 amino acids. From germline, CDR1 is SGHTA and CDR2 FQGNSA. The V gene lost 8 bases and the J gene lost 8 bases, with 15 bases spanning the gap.

Ten or more counts support this clonotype. The rearrangement joins TRBV6-5 to TRBJ1-2, with D possibly being TRBD1 (5 bases). CDR3 length: 11 residues. V was shortened by 10 bases and J by 7 bases, with 13 bases between the two germline ends. CDR1 and CDR2 (germline): MNHEY, SVGAGI. The CDR3: CAIHLGVGYTF. The CDR3 coding sequence is TGTGCCATCCACTTAGGGGTTGGCTACACCTTC.

The table lists this clonotype with many counts. The chain combines TRBV3-1 with TRBJ1-1; the D is unclear. CDR1 is LGHDT and CDR2 is YNNKEL in the germline V gene (reference sequence). The CDR3 loop spans 17 amino acids. Trimming removed 5 bases from V and 4 bases from J, with 23 bases in between. The CDR3 coding sequence is TGTGCCAGCAGCACATCAGCTCCCATTTCAATTCGCACTGAAGCTTTCTTT. Translated, it gives CASSTSAPISIRTEAFF.

Many counts were recorded for this clonotype. CDR3 bases: TGTGGCATAGACGATAGGATAACACAAAGTCGGGCCAACGTCCTGACTTTC. It codes for CGIDDRITQSRANVLTF. This chain connects TRBV8-2 to TRBJ2-6. TRBV8-2 is annotated as a pseudogene. This CDR3 contains 17 residues.

With respect to this clonotype: A much larger clonotype is one base distant, so this may be a read error. J is TRBJ1-5 and V is TRBV7-3, with no clear D. There are 13 residues in the CDR3. The germline V gene encodes CDR1 SGHTA and CDR2 FQGTGA. CDR3 in amino acids: CAGSLGPHQPQHF. As DNA, the CDR3 is TGTGCCGGCAGCCTCGGACCTCACCAGCCCCAGCATTTT.

In the case of this clonotype: A much larger clone differs from this one at a single base, so this may be a read error. The chain carries TRBV6-2 or TRBV6-3 and TRBJ1-2; D remains unclear. The CDR3 runs 17 residues. Looked up from germline, CDR1 is MNHEY and CDR2 is SVGEGT. V was cut by 5 bases and J by 7 bases, with 26 bases left in between. CDR3 nucleotide sequence: TGTGCCAGCAGTGTAATGACCTGCATCGGAAAGACCTGTGGCTACACCTTC. Amino acid sequence: CASSVMTCIGKTCGYTF.

In this sample, this clonotype turned up a few times. V is TRBV7-9 and J is TRBJ1-1; perhaps TRBD1 as D (5 bases). Germline loops: CDR1 SEHNR, CDR2 FQNEAQ (reference sequence). Trimming took 5 bases from V and 4 from J, leaving 17 bases between them. This CDR3 spans 15 amino acids. CDR3 nucleotides: TGTGCCAGCAGCCCGGGGCGACCTCTGGGCACTGAAGCTTTCTTT. Translation: CASSPGRPLGTEAFF.

A word on this clonotype: This clone may be a read error of a much larger clone one base away. The chain recombines TRBV11-3 with TRBJ1-2; D remains unclear. The length of the CDR3 is 15 residues. Germline CDR1 is SGHNT and CDR2 is YENEEA. The CDR3 coding sequence is TGTGCCAGCAGCTCGACGGGATTGGCTAACCATGGCTACACCTTC. As protein: CASSSTGLANHGYTF.

The CDR3: CASSSELANEQFF. Here the CDR3 DNA reads TGTGCCAGCAGCTCAGAATTAGCTAATGAGCAGTTCTTC. This chain joins TRBV7-8 and TRBJ2-1; D is ambiguous. V was pared by 4 bases and J by 7 bases, with 11 bases between. CDR1 is SGHVS, CDR2 FQNEAQ, per germline. The CDR3 totals 13 residues.

Regarding this clonotype: Possible read error: a much larger clone is one base away. The gene calls are TRBV21-1 and TRBJ2-7; the table names TRBD1, a call not compared with the DNA. TRBV21-1 is termed a pseudogene. This CDR3 region has 20 residues. CDR3 bases: TGTGCCAGCAGCTCTCCCTCGACAGGGGCTCCCTCCAAAACTACCTACGAGCAGTACTTC. The encoded protein is CASSSPSTGAPSKTTYEQYF.

Comments on this clonotype: A much larger clonotype is one base distant, so this may be a read error. V usage is TRBV7-8 and J usage is TRBJ1-1, with 7 positions matching TRBD1. The CDR3 spans 13 residues. Per germline, CDR1 SGHVS and CDR2 FQNEAQ. Here the CDR3 reads CANSPLGQPEAFF. The CDR3, as DNA: TGTGCCAACAGCCCCCTGGGACAGCCTGAAGCTTTCTTT.

Note on this clonotype: A much larger clone lies a single base off, so this may be a read error. The gene calls are TRBV6-1 and TRBJ1-1; D remains ambiguous. The germline V gene encodes CDR1 MNHNS and CDR2 SASEGT. The CDR3 has 13 residues. CDR3 sequence: CAGSDRENTEAFF. The CDR3 coding sequence is TGTGCCGGCAGTGATAGAGAGAACACTGAAGCTTTCTTT.

This clonotype has a count of ten or more. The rearrangement uses TRBV7-9 and TRBJ2-7; D is unclear. V gave up 1 base and J gave up 3 bases, with 7 bases separating them. Germline V CDR1 and CDR2: SEHNR, FQNEAQ (reference sequence). This CDR3 is built from 13 residues. As DNA, the CDR3 is TGTGCCAGCAGCTTAGAAAACGTCTACGAGCAGTACGTC. Encoded protein: CASSLENVYEQYV.

This clonotype was counted ten times or more. The genes are TRBV10-3 and TRBJ2-3; no definite D call. There are 11 residues in the CDR3. Per germline, CDR1 ENHRY and CDR2 SYGVKD. V was shortened by 3 bases and J by 3 bases, with 1 base between the two germline ends. CDR3 sequence: CAISDTDTQYF. The CDR3 coding sequence is TGTGCCATCAGTGATACAGATACGCAGTATTTT.

The rearrangement links TRBV5-1 to TRBJ1-2; D is unclear. V was cut by 7 bases and J by 4 bases, with 23 bases left in between. Germline V gene sequence: CDR1 SGHRS, CDR2 YFSETQ. CDR3 length: 16 residues. DNA for the CDR3: TGCGCCAGCGCTACAGCATCGGTTCGAAAGACCTATGGCTACACCTTC. Protein sequence: CASATASVRKTYGYTF.